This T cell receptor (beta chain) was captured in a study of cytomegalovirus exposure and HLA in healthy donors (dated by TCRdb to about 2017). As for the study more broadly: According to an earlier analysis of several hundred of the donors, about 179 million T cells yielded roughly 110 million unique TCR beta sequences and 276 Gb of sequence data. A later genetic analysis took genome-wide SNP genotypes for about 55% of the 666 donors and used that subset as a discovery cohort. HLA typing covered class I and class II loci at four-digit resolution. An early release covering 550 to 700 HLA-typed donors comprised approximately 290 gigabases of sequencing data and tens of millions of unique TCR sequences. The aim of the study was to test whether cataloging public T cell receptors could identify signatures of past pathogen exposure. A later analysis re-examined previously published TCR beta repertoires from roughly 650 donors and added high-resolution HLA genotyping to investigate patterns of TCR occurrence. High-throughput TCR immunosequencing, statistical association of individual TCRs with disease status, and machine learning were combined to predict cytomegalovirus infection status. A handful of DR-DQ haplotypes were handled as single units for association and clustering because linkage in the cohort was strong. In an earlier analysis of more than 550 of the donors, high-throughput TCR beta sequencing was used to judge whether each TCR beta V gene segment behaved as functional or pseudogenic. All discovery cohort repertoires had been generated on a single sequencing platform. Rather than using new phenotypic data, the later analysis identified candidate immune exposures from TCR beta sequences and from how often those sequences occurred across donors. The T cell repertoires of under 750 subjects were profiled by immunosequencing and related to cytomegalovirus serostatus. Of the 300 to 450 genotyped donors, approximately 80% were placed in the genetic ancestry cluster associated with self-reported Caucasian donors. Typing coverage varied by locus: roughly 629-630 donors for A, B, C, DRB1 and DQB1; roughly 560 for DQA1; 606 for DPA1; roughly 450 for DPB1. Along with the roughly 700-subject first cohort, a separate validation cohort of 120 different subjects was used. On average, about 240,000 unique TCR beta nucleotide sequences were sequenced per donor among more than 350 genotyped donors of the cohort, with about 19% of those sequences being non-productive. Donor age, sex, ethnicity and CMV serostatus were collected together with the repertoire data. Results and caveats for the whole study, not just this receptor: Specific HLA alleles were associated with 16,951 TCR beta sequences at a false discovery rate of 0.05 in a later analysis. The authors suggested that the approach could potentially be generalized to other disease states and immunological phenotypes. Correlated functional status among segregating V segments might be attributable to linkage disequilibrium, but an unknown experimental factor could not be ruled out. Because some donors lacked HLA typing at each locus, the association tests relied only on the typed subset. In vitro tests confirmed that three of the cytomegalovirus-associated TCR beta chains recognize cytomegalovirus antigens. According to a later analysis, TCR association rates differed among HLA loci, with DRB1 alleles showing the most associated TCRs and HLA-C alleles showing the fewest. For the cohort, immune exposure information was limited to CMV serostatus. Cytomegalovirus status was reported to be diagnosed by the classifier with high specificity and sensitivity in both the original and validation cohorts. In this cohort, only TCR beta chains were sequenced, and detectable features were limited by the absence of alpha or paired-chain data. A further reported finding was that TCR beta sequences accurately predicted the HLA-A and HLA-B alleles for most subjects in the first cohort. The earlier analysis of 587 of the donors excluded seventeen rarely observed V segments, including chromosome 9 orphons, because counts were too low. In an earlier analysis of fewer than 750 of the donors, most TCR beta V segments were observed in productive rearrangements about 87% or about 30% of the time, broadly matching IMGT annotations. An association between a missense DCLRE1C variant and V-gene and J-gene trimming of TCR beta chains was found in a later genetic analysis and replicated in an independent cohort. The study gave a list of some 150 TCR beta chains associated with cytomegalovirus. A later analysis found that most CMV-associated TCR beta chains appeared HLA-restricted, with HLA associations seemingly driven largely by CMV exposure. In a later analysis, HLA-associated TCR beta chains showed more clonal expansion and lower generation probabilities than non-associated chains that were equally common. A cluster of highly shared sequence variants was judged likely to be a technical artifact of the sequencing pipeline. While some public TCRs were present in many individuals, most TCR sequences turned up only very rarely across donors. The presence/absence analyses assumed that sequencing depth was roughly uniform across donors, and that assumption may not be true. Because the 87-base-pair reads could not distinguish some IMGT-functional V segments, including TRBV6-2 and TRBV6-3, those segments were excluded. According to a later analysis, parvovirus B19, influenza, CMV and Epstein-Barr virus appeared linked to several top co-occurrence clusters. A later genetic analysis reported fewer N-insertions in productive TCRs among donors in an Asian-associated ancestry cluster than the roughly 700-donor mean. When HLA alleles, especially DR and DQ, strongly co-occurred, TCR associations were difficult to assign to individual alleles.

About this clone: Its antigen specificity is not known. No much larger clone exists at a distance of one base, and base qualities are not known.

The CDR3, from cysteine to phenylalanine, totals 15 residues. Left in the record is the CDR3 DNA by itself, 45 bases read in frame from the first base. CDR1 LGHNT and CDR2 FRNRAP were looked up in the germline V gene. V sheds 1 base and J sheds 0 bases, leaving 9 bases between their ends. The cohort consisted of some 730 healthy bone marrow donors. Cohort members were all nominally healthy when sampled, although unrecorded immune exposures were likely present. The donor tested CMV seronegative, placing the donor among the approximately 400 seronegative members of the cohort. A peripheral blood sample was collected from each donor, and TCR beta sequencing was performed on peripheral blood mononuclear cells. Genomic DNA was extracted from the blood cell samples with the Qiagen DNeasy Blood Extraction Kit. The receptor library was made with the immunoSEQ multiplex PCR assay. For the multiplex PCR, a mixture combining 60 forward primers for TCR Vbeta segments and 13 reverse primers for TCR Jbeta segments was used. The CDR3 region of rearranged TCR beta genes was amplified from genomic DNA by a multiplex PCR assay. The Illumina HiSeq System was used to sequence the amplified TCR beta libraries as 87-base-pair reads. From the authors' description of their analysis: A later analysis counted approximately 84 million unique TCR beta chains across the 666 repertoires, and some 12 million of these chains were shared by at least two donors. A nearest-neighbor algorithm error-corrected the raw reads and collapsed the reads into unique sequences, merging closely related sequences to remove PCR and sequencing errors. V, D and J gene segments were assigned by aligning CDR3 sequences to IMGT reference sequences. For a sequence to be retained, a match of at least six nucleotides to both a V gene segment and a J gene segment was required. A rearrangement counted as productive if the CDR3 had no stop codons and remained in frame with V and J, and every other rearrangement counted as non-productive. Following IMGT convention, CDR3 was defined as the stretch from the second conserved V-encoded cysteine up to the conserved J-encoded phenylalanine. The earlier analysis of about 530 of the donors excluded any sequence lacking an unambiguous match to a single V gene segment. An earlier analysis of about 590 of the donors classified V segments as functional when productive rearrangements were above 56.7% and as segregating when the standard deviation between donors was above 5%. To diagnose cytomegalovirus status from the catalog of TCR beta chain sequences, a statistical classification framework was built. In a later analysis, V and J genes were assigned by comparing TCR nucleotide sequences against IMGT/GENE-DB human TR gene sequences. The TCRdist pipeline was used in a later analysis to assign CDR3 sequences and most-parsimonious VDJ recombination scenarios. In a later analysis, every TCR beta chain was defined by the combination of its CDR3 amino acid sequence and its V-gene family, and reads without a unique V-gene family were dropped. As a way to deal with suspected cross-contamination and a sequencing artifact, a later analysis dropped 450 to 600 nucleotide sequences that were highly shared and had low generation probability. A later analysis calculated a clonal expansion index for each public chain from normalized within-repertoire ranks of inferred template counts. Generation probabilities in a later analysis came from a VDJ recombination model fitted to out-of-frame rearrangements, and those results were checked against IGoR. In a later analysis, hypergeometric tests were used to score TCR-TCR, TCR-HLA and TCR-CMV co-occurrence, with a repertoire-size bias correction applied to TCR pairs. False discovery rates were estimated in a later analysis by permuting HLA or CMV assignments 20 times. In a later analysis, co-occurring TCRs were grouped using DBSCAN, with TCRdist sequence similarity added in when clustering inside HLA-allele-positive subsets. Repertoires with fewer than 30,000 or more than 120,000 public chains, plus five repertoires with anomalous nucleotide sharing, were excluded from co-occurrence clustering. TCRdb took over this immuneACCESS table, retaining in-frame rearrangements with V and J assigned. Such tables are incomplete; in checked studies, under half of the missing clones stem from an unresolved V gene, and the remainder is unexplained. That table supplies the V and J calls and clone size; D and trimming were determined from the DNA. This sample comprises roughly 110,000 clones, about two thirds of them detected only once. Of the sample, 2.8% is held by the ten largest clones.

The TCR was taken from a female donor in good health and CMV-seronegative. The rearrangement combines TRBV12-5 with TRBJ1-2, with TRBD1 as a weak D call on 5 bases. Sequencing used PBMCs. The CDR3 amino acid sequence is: CASGLGKTANYGYTF. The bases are TGTGCTAGTGGTTTGGGAAAGACAGCTAACTATGGCTACACCTTC.